This T cell receptor (beta chain) emerged from a study of T cell repertoires in cytomegalovirus infection. On the study more broadly: TCR beta signatures that were public indicated CMV infection and matching HLA type.

The CDR3 totals 15 residues. V gave up 5 bases and J gave up 3 bases, with 13 bases separating them. Germline loops: CDR1 LNHDA, CDR2 SQIVND (reference sequence). The sample holds a few counts of this clonotype. From the reads, TCRdb called clonotypes with MiXCR, one entry per CDR3 protein. The sample includes 510,000 or so distinct CDR3 sequences, about a quarter of them seen just once. Sequenced: PBMCs. This chain uses TRBV19 with TRBJ1-4; tentative D call: TRBD1 (5 bases). The clonotype originates from a human donor in good health (CMV status not recorded). Some clones in this sample may be carry-over from other donors' samples. The CDR3 spells CASSERGLANEKLFF. For the CDR3, the DNA is TGTGCCAGTAGTGAGAGGGGTCTTGCTAATGAAAAACTGTTTTTT. Supplemented by reference TRBV19 and TRBJ1-4, the full variable domain reads DGGITQSPKYLFRKEGQNVTLSCEQNLNHDAMYWYRQDPGQGLRLIYYSQIVNDFQKGDIAEGYSVSREKKESFPLTVTSAQKNPTAFYLCASSERGLANEKLFFGSGTQLSVL.